These 32 T cell receptor beta chains came from one sample sequenced in a study of PD-1 blockade in classical Hodgkin lymphoma (dated by TCRdb to the early 2020s). This specimen's time point label, per the study, means: cycle 2 day 1 (C2D1) of nivolumab. Every trial patient had relapsed following autologous stem cell transplantation, and prior brentuximab vedotin exposure was what differed among cohorts A, B and C. Library preparation used the immunoSEQ multiplex PCR assay. Imported from immuneACCESS, the table was reduced by TCRdb to in-frame sequences with V and J called. These copies leave out some clones; in studies compared against another copy, an unresolved V gene accounts for under half, and the cause of the remainder is not known. This sample gives about 20,000 clones in total; around 73% of them show up just once. In total, the top ten clones hold approximately 25% of the sample. The sequences come from peripheral blood mononuclear cells (PBMCs), collected before the second cycle of nivolumab. The source is a human donor with classical Hodgkin lymphoma.

A single count supports this clone. One end of the junction varies from germline; a read error may be responsible. V usage is TRBV5-1 and J usage is TRBJ2-7; 7 nucleotides agree with TRBD2. This CDR3 region has 11 residues. Germline CDR1 SGHRS, CDR2 YFSETQ. DNA of the CDR3: TGCGCCAGCAGCCCCGGGGGGACTATGGTCTTC. It is translated as CASSPGGTMVF.

The chain is built from TRBV19 and TRBJ2-1, with no clear D. Germline CDR1 and CDR2: LNHDA and SQIVND (reference sequence). The CDR3 has 11 residues. V lost 7 bases, J lost 0 bases, and 1 base lay in between. The CDR3 sequence: CASTSYNEQFF. DNA for the CDR3: TGTGCCAGTACCTCCTACAATGAGCAGTTCTTC.

CDR3 bases: TGTGCCAGCAGTTCGGTTTCTGGCTACACCTTC. It yields the protein CASSSVSGYTF. This chain connects TRBV6-5 to TRBJ1-2; D gene unclear. V was cut by 4 bases and J by 7 bases, with 7 bases left in between. The CDR3 spans 11 residues. CDR1 is MNHEY and CDR2 is SVGAGI in the germline V gene.

The chain uses TRBV5-1 and TRBJ1-4; 7 bases align to TRBD1. V gave up 4 bases and J gave up 0 bases; unmatched junction bases: 9. The germline CDR1 and CDR2 sequences are SGHRS and YFSETQ. This CDR3 has 17 residues. CDR3 nucleotide sequence: TGCGCCAGCAGCCTTGGCCGGACAGGCGCAACTAATGAAAAACTGTTTTTT. Amino acid sequence: CASSLGRTGATNEKLFF. The variable domain in full, with the rest retrieved from reference TRBV5-1 and TRBJ1-4, is KAGVTQTPRYLIKTRGQQVTLSCSPISGHRSVSWYQQTPGQGLQFLFEYFSETQRNKGNFPGRFSGRQFSNSRSEMNVSTLELGDSALYLCASSLGRTGATNEKLFFGSGTQLSVL.

The sample holds one count of this clone. The CDR3 bases are TGCGCCAGCAGTGAGACAGCGGTCACCGGGGAGCTGTTTTTT. It translates to CASSETAVTGELFF. The rearrangement joins TRBV10-1 to TRBJ2-2, with a weak D call TRBD2 (5 bases). The CDR3 is made up of 14 amino acids. The germline V and J ends were trimmed by 2 bases and 4 bases, with 8 bases remaining between them. Germline assignment: CDR1 WNHNN and CDR2 SYGVQD (reference sequence).

The chain joins TRBV1 to TRBJ2-1; TRBD2 is the table's D call, not checked against the DNA. TRBV1 corresponds to a pseudogene. The CDR3 covers 15 residues. The CDR3 nucleotides are TGCACCAGCAGCCAAGATCTTACCCCTGCGAATGAGCAGTTCTTC. Protein: CTSSQDLTPANEQFF.

V usage is TRBV2 and J usage is TRBJ2-3; D is possibly TRBD1 (5 bases). V was clipped by 4 bases and J by 5 bases, with 13 bases between them. The germline gives CDR1 SNHLY, CDR2 FYNNEI. CDR3 size: 14 residues. The CDR3 sequence is CASSVLSGQDTQYF. CDR3 DNA: TGTGCCAGCAGTGTTTTGTCAGGGCAAGATACGCAGTATTTT.

Note on this clone: A junction end diverges from the germline sequence, so it may reflect a read error. This sequence joins TRBV7-9 and TRBJ2-7; TRBD1 might be the D (6 bases). The CDR3 extends over 14 amino acids. Germline V gene lookup returns CDR1 SEHNR and CDR2 FQNEAQ (reference sequence). CDR3 residues: CASSRDRSQYEQHF. For the CDR3, the DNA is TGTGCCAGCAGCAGAGACAGGTCCCAGTACGAGCAGCACTTC.

The chain recombines TRBV7-9 with TRBJ2-1; D is ambiguous. This CDR3 has 13 residues. Trimming pared 1 base from V and 8 bases from J, leaving 9 bases between. From germline, CDR1 is SEHNR and CDR2 FQNEAQ (reference sequence). The CDR3 sequence is CASSLVSSYEQFF. The CDR3 bases are TGTGCCAGCAGCTTAGTTAGTAGCTATGAGCAGTTCTTC.

This clone occurred a few times. The rearrangement uses TRBV5-1 and TRBJ2-7; TRBD1 or TRBD2 may be the D gene (7 bases each). The germline V and J ends were trimmed by 5 bases and 0 bases, with 15 bases remaining between them. The CDR3 has 15 residues. Germline values: CDR1 SGHRS, CDR2 YFSETQ. DNA for the CDR3: TGCGCCAGCAGGGGGGGGACAGCCAGCTCCTACGAGCAGTACTTC. It is translated as CASRGGTASSYEQYF.

The rearrangement links TRBV5-1 to TRBJ2-1, with D uncertain. The germline V gene encodes CDR1 SGHRS and CDR2 YFSETQ. V lost 4 bases and J 9 bases, leaving 11 bases between the germline ends. The CDR3 is 12 residues long. CDR3: CASSLVTSEQFF. The CDR3 nucleotides are TGCGCCAGCAGCCTGGTAACGAGTGAGCAGTTCTTC.

This clone showed up just a few times. The rearrangement joins TRBV19 to TRBJ2-2; TRBD2 matches 13 bases. Germline CDR1 and CDR2: LNHDA and SQIVND (reference sequence). J was trimmed by 2 bases and V by 11 bases; bases with no gene match: 23. The CDR3 runs 21 residues. CDR3 amino acids: CASTLGLAGEGVYSNTGELFF. The CDR3 bases are TGTGCCTCAACATTAGGACTAGCGGGAGAGGGAGTGTATAGTAACACCGGGGAGCTGTTTTTT.

The genes are TRBV9 and TRBJ1-4; D is unresolved. The germline V gene has CDR1 SGDLS and CDR2 YYNGEE. This CDR3 is 16 amino acids long. V was pared by 0 bases and J by 8 bases, with 17 bases between. The CDR3 DNA reads TGTGCCAGCAGCGTAGGGAGGGCACTGGGTCTCGAAAAACTGTTTTTT. It is translated as CASSVGRALGLEKLFF. Variable domain in full (rest from reference TRBV9 and TRBJ1-4): DSGVTQTPKHLITATGQRVTLRCSPRSGDLSVYWYQQSLDQGLQFLIQYYNGEERAKGNILERFSAQQFPDLHSELNLSSLELGDSALYFCASSVGRALGLEKLFFGSGTQLSVL.

The chain uses TRBV15 and TRBJ2-5; no definite D call. The tail of the sequence fits TRBJ2-7 better, so the J call may be wrong. Germline V gene sequence: CDR1 LNHNV, CDR2 YYDKDF (reference sequence). The CDR3 totals 18 residues. DNA of the CDR3: TGTGCCACCAGCAGAGATTTATTAGGGATGCCAACCTCCTACGAGCAGTACTTC. Translating it yields CATSRDLLGMPTSYEQYF.

This rearrangement joins TRBV9 to TRBJ1-1; 9 bases are a match to TRBD1. Germline trimming cut 6 bases from V and 1 base from J; bases unmatched to any gene: 7. The CDR3 runs to 15 residues. Germline CDR1 is SGDLS and CDR2 is YYNGEE. CDR3 DNA: TGTGCCAGCACCCGGGGGGGACAGGGGAACACTGAAGCTTTCTTT. Amino acid sequence: CASTRGGQGNTEAFF.

This clone has just one count. The rearrangement uses TRBV27 and TRBJ1-5, with D unresolved. Germline lookup yields CDR1 MNHEY and CDR2 SMNVEV (reference sequence). With 3 bases removed from V and 6 bases from J, the gap between germline ends came to 6 bases. CDR3 length: 12 residues. In DNA, the CDR3 is TGTGCCAGCAGTTTTACGGCTCAGCCCCAGCATTTT. It codes for CASSFTAQPQHF.

J is TRBJ2-1 and V is TRBV2, with D unclear. The CDR3 length is 13 residues. Trimming took off 7 bases at V and 5 bases at J, with 12 bases between the two ends. Germline V gene sequence: CDR1 SNHLY, CDR2 FYNNEI. This CDR3 is CASTFLGNNEQFF. CDR3 nucleotides: TGTGCCAGCACTTTCCTCGGCAACAATGAGCAGTTCTTC.

The chain recombines TRBV5-5 with TRBJ2-7; 14 positions match TRBD2. Germline trimming cut 7 bases from V and 6 bases from J; bases unmatched to any gene: 18. The CDR3 consists of 18 residues. Germline V gives CDR1 SGHKS, CDR2 YYEKEE (reference sequence). This CDR3 is CASVLGLAGGSGRSEQYF. CDR3 DNA: TGTGCCAGCGTTCTCGGACTAGCGGGAGGCTCAGGTCGGTCCGAGCAGTACTTC.

There are a few counts of this clone. This chain's CDR3 is CASTSRTGINEQFF. The CDR3 nucleotides read TGTGCCAGCACTTCGCGGACAGGGATAAATGAGCAGTTCTTC. J is TRBJ2-1 and V is TRBV6-1, with TRBD1 matching 8 bases. Germline V lookup: CDR1 MNHNS, CDR2 SASEGT. With V trimmed by 7 bases and J by 7 bases, 9 bases remained unmatched. The CDR3 is made up of 14 amino acids.

The chain combines TRBV6-5 with TRBJ1-2; D is ambiguous. Germline V lookup: CDR1 MNHEY, CDR2 SVGAGI. Trimming took off 2 bases at V and 1 base at J, with 8 bases between the two ends. The CDR3 spans 14 residues. The CDR3 sequence is CASSYSYDNYGYTF. The CDR3 DNA is TGTGCCAGCAGTTACAGTTACGATAACTATGGCTACACCTTC.

V usage is TRBV11-2 and J usage is TRBJ1-6; D unclear. Germline assignment: CDR1 SGHAT and CDR2 FQNNGV. V lost 3 bases to trimming and J lost 1 base, with 4 bases between them. The CDR3 loop spans 14 amino acids. Here the CDR3 reads CASSLGSYNSPLHF. CDR3 nucleotide sequence: TGTGCCAGCAGCTTGGGATCCTATAATTCACCCCTCCACTTT.

V and J are TRBV19 and TRBJ2-2; tentative D call: TRBD1 (6 bases). Germline V gene lookup returns CDR1 LNHDA and CDR2 SQIVND (reference sequence). The CDR3 covers 12 residues. Trimming took off 7 bases at V and 8 bases at J, with 11 bases between the two ends. CDR3 nucleotide sequence: TGTGCCAGTACCTTTGGGACAGGGGAGCTGTTTTTT. This sequence encodes CASTFGTGELFF.

The V and J genes are TRBV6-5 and TRBJ2-1; TRBD2 matches at 7 bases. V lost 4 bases, J lost 6 bases, and 12 bases stayed unmatched. The CDR3 extends over 16 amino acids. Per the germline V gene, CDR1 is MNHEY and CDR2 is SVGAGI. The DNA of the CDR3 is TGTGCCAGCAGTTCCAGTGCGGGAGTAATTACCAATGAGCAGTTCTTC. This translates into CASSSSAGVITNEQFF.

This chain connects TRBV21-1 to TRBJ2-7; the table's D call, TRBD2, has no DNA check behind it. TRBV21-1 corresponds to a pseudogene. The CDR3 has 17 amino acids. The CDR3 DNA reads as TGTGCCAGCATTCTATTACCGGGACTAGCGGGAGCTTACGAGCAGTACTTC. Residues: CASILLPGLAGAYEQYF.

The genes are TRBV29-1 and TRBJ2-1; TRBD2 agrees at 8 bases. There are 17 residues in the CDR3. Germline CDR1 is SQVTM and CDR2 is ANQGSEA. With 4 bases clipped from V and 10 bases from J, the junction kept 21 bases outside the gene matches. The CDR3 nucleotides read TGCAGCGTTGTTGATCCAGTCCGCGGGAGGCCCTTGGGGGAGCAGTTCTTC. Translation gives CSVVDPVRGRPLGEQFF.

The rearrangement uses TRBV2 and TRBJ2-7, with a possible D match to TRBD1 (5 bases). The CDR3 runs 14 residues. Germline lookup yields CDR1 SNHLY and CDR2 FYNNEI. V was trimmed by 4 bases and J by 5 bases, leaving 15 bases between them. CDR3 sequence reads: CASSGKGQVDEQYF. DNA for the CDR3: TGTGCCAGCAGTGGAAAGGGGCAGGTCGACGAGCAGTACTTC.

The chain is built from TRBV18 and TRBJ2-3, with 13 bases identical to TRBD2. J was trimmed by 4 bases and V by 2 bases; bases with no gene match: 9. This CDR3 is 18 amino acids long. The V gene's germline CDR1 is KGHSH and CDR2 LQKENI. This chain's CDR3 is CASSPTFRLAGGSDTQYF. For the CDR3, the DNA is TGTGCCAGCTCACCAACCTTTCGACTAGCGGGAGGTTCAGATACGCAGTATTTT.

The rearrangement links TRBV5-1 to TRBJ2-7, with a possible D match to TRBD2 (5 bases). This CDR3 has 15 residues. The germline V gene has CDR1 SGHRS and CDR2 YFSETQ. Between the trimmed V and J ends, which lost 1 base and 4 bases, there was a span of 15 bases. The CDR3 DNA is TGCGCCAGCAGCTTGTATGGGGAGAAAGGTTACGAGCAGTACTTC. Amino acid sequence: CASSLYGEKGYEQYF. The variable domain in full, with the rest retrieved from reference TRBV5-1 and TRBJ2-7, is KAGVTQTPRYLIKTRGQQVTLSCSPISGHRSVSWYQQTPGQGLQFLFEYFSETQRNKGNFPGRFSGRQFSNSRSEMNVSTLELGDSALYLCASSLYGEKGYEQYFGPGTRLTVT.

V and J are TRBV6-1 and TRBJ1-4, with D uncertain. CDR3 length: 14 residues. Germline values: CDR1 MNHNS, CDR2 SASEGT. Trimming stripped 6 bases from V and 0 bases from J, with 8 bases between. Here the CDR3 reads CASRIVSTNEKLFF. The CDR3 DNA reads TGTGCCAGCAGGATCGTTTCAACTAATGAAAAACTGTTTTTT.

The rearrangement uses TRBV6-6 and TRBJ2-5; D gene uncertain. Gene TRBJ2-7 matches the end of the DNA better, so the J call may be wrong. This CDR3 region has 13 residues. The V gene's germline CDR1 is MNHNY and CDR2 SVGAGI (reference sequence). CDR3 loop: CASSYLSGYEQYF. DNA of the CDR3: TGTGCCAGCAGTTACTTGTCTGGGTACGAGCAGTACTTC.

V gene TRBV18 combines with J gene TRBJ1-6, with a possible D match to TRBD1 (5 bases). CDR1 and CDR2 from the germline V gene are KGHSH and LQKENI. The CDR3 length is 15 residues. Trimming left V 3 bases short and J 9 bases short, with 15 bases between. The CDR3 DNA reads TGTGCCAGCTCACCTCGGACGGAGAGGGGTTCACCCCTCCACTTT. It is translated as CASSPRTERGSPLHF.

The rearrangement uses TRBV19 and TRBJ2-7; 8 bases match TRBD2. This CDR3 has 15 residues. V was pared by 3 bases and J by 2 bases, with 6 bases of the junction left unmatched. CDR1 is LNHDA, CDR2 SQIVND, per germline (reference sequence). The CDR3 DNA follows: TGTGCCAGTAGTATTGGCGCGGGAGGCGCCTACGAGCAGTACTTC. It specifies CASSIGAGGAYEQYF.